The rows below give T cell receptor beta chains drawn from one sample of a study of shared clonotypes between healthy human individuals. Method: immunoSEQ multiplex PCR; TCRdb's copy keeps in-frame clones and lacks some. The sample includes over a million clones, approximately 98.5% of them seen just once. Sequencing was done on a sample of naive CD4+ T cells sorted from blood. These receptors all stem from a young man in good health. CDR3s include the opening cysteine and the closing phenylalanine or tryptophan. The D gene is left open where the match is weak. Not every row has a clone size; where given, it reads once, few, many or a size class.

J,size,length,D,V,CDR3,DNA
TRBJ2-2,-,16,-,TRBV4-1,CASSQVAGWRTGELFF,TGCGCCAGCAGCCAAGTGGCCGGGTGGCGGACCGGGGAGCTGTTTTTT
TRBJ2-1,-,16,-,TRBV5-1,CASSLGRLEGVHEQFF,TGCGCCAGCAGCTTGGGGCGGCTAGAGGGGGTCCATGAGCAGTTCTTC
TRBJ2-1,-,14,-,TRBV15,CATSLDWVGYEQFF,TGTGCCACCAGCTTGGACTGGGTAGGTTATGAGCAGTTCTTC
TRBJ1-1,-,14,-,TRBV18,CASPHLTANTEAFF,TGTGCCAGCCCCCACCTGACAGCGAACACTGAAGCTTTCTTT
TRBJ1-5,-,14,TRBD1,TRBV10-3,CAIGGQGGYQPQHF,TGTGCCATCGGCGGACAGGGGGGTTATCAGCCCCAGCATTTT
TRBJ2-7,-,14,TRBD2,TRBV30,CAWSLAGESYEQYF,TGTGCCTGGAGTTTGGCGGGAGAGTCGTACGAGCAGTACTTC
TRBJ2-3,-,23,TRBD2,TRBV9,CASSREGTMGLAGGPFDTDTQYF,TGTGCCAGCAGCCGAGAGGGGACAATGGGACTAGCGGGAGGGCCGTTTGACACAGATACGCAGTATTTT
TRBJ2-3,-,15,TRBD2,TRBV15,CATSRDRAGGDTQYF,TGTGCCACCAGCAGAGATCGAGCGGGAGGAGATACGCAGTATTTT
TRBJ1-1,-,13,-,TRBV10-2,CASSVRAYTEAFF,TGCGCCAGCAGTGTCCGGGCTTACACTGAAGCTTTCTTT
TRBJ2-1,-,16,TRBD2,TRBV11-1,CASSLVTSGGHNEQFF,TGTGCCAGCAGCTTGGTTACTAGCGGGGGCCACAATGAGCAGTTCTTC
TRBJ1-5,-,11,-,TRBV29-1,CSVGGNQPQHF,TGCAGCGTTGGAGGAAATCAGCCCCAGCATTTT
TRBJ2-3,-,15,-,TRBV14,CASSQDPGAGDTQYF,TGTGCCAGCAGCCAAGATCCGGGGGCGGGAGATACGCAGTATTTT
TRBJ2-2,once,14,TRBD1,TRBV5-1,CASSLDRATGELFF,TGCGCCAGCAGCTTAGACAGGGCGACCGGGGAGCTGTTTTTT
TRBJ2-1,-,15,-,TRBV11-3,CASSLRRSWYNEQFF,TGTGCCAGCAGCTTACGACGTAGTTGGTACAATGAGCAGTTCTTC
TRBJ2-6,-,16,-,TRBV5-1,CASSSGRVSGANVLTF,TGCGCCAGCAGCTCCGGACGGGTCTCTGGGGCCAACGTCCTGACTTTC
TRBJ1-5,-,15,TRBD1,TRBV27,CASSLTGGENQPQHF,TGTGCCAGCAGTCTGACAGGGGGAGAAAATCAGCCCCAGCATTTT
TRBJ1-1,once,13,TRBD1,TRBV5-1,CASSSSTGGEAFF,TGCGCCAGCAGCTCGTCGACAGGGGGGGAAGCTTTCTTT
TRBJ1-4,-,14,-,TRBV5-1,CASAPEPQDEKLFF,TGCGCCAGCGCCCCGGAACCCCAGGATGAAAAACTGTTTTTT
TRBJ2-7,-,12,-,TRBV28,CASSLVHSEQYF,TGTGCCAGCAGTTTAGTCCACTCCGAGCAGTACTTC
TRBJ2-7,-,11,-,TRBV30,CAWRSEDEQYF,TGTGCCTGGAGGTCAGAGGACGAGCAGTACTTC
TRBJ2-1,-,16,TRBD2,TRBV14,CASSPLTSGSYNEQFF,TGTGCCAGCAGCCCCCTTACTAGCGGGAGTTACAATGAGCAGTTCTTC
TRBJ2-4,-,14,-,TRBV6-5,CASSYGIGKNIQYF,TGTGCCAGCAGTTATGGGATTGGCAAAAACATTCAGTACTTC
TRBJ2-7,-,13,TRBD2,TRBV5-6,CASSLPWGGEQYF,TGTGCCAGCAGCTTGCCCTGGGGGGGGGAGCAGTACTTC
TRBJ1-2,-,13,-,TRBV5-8,CASSLGENYGYTF,TGTGCCAGCAGCTTGGGGGAGAACTATGGCTACACCTTC
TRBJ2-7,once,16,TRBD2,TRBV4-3,CASSQLAGAPSYEQYF,TGCGCCAGCAGCCAACTAGCGGGAGCTCCCTCCTACGAGCAGTACTTC
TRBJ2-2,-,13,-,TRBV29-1,CSVEGILTGELFF,TGCAGCGTTGAAGGGATACTCACCGGGGAGCTGTTTTTT
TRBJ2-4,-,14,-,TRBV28,CASTEALAKNIQYF,TGTGCCAGCACAGAGGCCTTAGCCAAAAACATTCAGTACTTC
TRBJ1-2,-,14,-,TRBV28,CASSSQGPFYGYTF,TGTGCCAGCAGCTCCCAGGGGCCTTTCTATGGCTACACCTTC
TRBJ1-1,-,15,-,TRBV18,CASSPLPDRNTEAFF,TGTGCCAGCTCACCACTCCCTGACAGAAACACTGAAGCTTTCTTT
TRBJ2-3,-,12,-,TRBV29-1,CSVENAGDTQYF,TGCAGCGTTGAAAACGCTGGAGATACGCAGTATTTT
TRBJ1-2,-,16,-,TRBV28,CASSLLGRARGYGYTF,TGTGCCAGCAGTTTATTGGGAAGGGCCCGCGGCTATGGCTACACCTTC
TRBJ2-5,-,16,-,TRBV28,CASSDPGPGEEETQYF,TGTGCCAGCAGTGATCCTGGGCCAGGCGAAGAAGAGACCCAGTACTTC
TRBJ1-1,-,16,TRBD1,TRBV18,CASSLETTYRGTEAFF,TGTGCCAGCTCACTAGAGACGACATACAGGGGGACTGAAGCTTTCTTT
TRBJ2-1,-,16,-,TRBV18,CASSPPWGAGNNEQFF,TGTGCCAGCTCACCACCTTGGGGGGCTGGGAACAATGAGCAGTTCTTC
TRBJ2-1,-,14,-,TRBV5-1,CASSPGTIVHEQFF,TGCGCCAGCAGCCCGGGGACCATCGTGCATGAGCAGTTCTTC
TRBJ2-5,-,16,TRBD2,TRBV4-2,CASSQEASGGGETQYF,TGTGCCAGCAGCCAAGAGGCTAGCGGAGGTGGAGAGACCCAGTACTTC
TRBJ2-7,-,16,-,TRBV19,CASSSRTRTAADEQYF,TGTGCCAGTAGTTCTAGGACGAGGACGGCGGCCGACGAGCAGTACTTC
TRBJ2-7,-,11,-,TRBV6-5,CASSFYDEQYF,TGTGCCAGCAGTTTTTACGACGAGCAGTACTTC
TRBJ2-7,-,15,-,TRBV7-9,CASSPLGGNSYEQYF,TGTGCCAGCAGCCCCCTCGGAGGGAACTCCTACGAGCAGTACTTC
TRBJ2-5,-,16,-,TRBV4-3,CASSQEAPGGGETQYF,TGCGCCAGCAGCCAAGAGGCCCCAGGAGGGGGGGAGACCCAGTACTTC
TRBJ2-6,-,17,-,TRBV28,CASSLPTLPAGANVLTF,TGTGCCAGCAGTTTACCGACCCTACCAGCGGGGGCCAACGTCCTGACTTTC
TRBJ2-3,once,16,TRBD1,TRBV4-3,CASSRGQGQSTDTQYF,TGCGCCAGCAGCCGCGGACAGGGACAAAGCACAGATACGCAGTATTTT
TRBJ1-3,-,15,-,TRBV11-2,CASSATGISGNTIYF,TGTGCCAGCAGCGCTACAGGTATCTCTGGAAACACCATATATTTT
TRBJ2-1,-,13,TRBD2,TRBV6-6,CASTASGSNEQFF,TGTGCCAGCACGGCTAGCGGGAGCAATGAGCAGTTCTTC
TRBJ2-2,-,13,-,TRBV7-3,CASSLSGTGELFF,TGTGCCAGCAGCTTATCGGGCACCGGGGAGCTGTTTTTT
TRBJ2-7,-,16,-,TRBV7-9,CASSLGGTPSSYEQYF,TGTGCCAGCAGCTTAGGGGGGACCCCGAGCTCCTACGAGCAGTACTTC
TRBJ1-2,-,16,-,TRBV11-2,CASSLVSGRTNYGYTF,TGTGCCAGCAGCCTTGTTAGTGGCAGAACTAACTATGGCTACACCTTC
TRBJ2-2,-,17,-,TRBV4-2,CASSQWGVRGKTGELFF,TGTGCCAGCAGCCAATGGGGCGTCAGAGGAAAAACCGGGGAGCTGTTTTTT